These 2 T cell receptor beta chains were all obtained from the same sample, sequenced in a study of blood T cell repertoires in COVID-19. Assay used: immunoSEQ multiplex PCR; TCRdb lists only in-frame clones, some missing. The sample has fewer than 200,000 clones; 80% to 90% are singletons. The sequenced sample was peripheral blood. The source is a woman older than 75 with acute or convalescent COVID-19.

J is TRBJ2-5 and V is TRBV4-3; D call uncertain. Germline V gene lookup returns CDR1 LGHNA and CDR2 YSLEER. V was shortened by 0 bases and J by 4 bases, with 12 bases between the two germline ends. The CDR3 covers 15 residues. CDR3 DNA sequence: TGCGCCAGCAGCCAAGATGGGTGGGCCGGAGAGACCCAGTACTTC. It specifies CASSQDGWAGETQYF.

This clone has a single count. V usage is TRBV30 and J usage is TRBJ1-2; D not certain. The CDR3 is made up of 15 amino acids. Trimming removed 3 bases from V and 2 bases from J, with 16 bases in between. Germline V CDR1 and CDR2: GTSNPN, SVGIG (reference sequence). The CDR3 loop is CAWSAGWRNNYGYTF. CDR3 nucleotide sequence: TGTGCCTGGAGCGCGGGGTGGCGGAACAACTATGGCTACACCTTC.